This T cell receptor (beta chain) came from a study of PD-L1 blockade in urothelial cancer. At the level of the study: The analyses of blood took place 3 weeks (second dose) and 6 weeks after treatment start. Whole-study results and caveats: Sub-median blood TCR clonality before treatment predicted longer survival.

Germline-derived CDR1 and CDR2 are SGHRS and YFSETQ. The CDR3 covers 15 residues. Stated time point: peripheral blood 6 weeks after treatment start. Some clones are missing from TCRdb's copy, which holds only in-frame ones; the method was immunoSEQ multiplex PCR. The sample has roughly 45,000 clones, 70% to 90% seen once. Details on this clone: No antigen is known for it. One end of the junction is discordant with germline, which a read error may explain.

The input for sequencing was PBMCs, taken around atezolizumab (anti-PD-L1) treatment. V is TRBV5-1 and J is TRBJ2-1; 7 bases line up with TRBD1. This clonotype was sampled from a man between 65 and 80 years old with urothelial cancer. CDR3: CTSSPQGNGLNEQFF. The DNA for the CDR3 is TGCACCAGCAGCCCACAGGGGAATGGCCTAAATGAGCAGTTCTTC.